These 20 T cell receptor beta chains share one sample of origin, sequenced in a study of beta chain features in type 1 diabetes (dated by TCRdb to 2017 to 2018). What the research found in general, with its limitations: Type 1 diabetes patients showed a moderate but significant shortening of TCRB CDR3 length in all four CD4+ subsets.

The library was produced with the immunoSEQ multiplex PCR assay. The High Capacity cDNA Reverse Transcription Kit was used to reverse transcribe all of the isolated RNA, meaning that expressed TCRB transcripts were what got sequenced. TCRdb re-hosts the immuneACCESS table, in-frame sequences only. Its copies lack some clones; in the studies checked, an unresolved V gene accounts for under half of them, and the cause for the rest is not known. The table for this sample lists 150,000 to 170,000 clones; 9% to 12% of them were counted only once. The ten largest clones take up 0.45% to 0.5% of the sample. These TCRs' antigens remain unknown. What was sequenced was central memory CD4+ T cells from blood. The receptors were sampled from a man aged 25 to 40 with type 1 diabetes.

The sample holds a few counts of this clone. The chain uses TRBV11-2 and TRBJ2-7; D might be TRBD1 (6 bases). Trimming left V 0 bases short and J 2 bases short, with 8 bases between. CDR3 length equals 14 residues. Germline CDR1 SGHAT, CDR2 FQNNGV. CDR3: CASSLERGTYEQYF. DNA of the CDR3: TGTGCCAGCAGCTTAGAGAGGGGGACCTACGAGCAGTACTTC.

J is TRBJ2-1 and V is TRBV28, with 9 nucleotides matching TRBD1. J lost 6 bases, V lost 3 bases, and 9 bases had no gene match. The CDR3 runs 16 residues. Germline CDR1 MDHEN, CDR2 SYDVKM. CDR3 sequence reads: CASSLSGTGRRNEQFF. The CDR3 nucleotides are TGTGCCAGCAGTTTGTCCGGGACAGGGAGGCGCAATGAGCAGTTCTTC.

This clone was recorded a few times. This chain links TRBV7-9 with TRBJ2-1, with 7 bases that match TRBD1. V dropped 0 bases and J dropped 4; count of bases not matched to a gene: 3. The germline gives CDR1 SEHNR, CDR2 FQNEAQ (reference sequence). The CDR3 is 15 residues long. CDR3 DNA: TGTGCCAGCAGCTTAGCATCGGGACAGTACAATGAGCAGTTCTTC. Translating gives CASSLASGQYNEQFF.

The CDR3 DNA sequence: TGCAGTTCCGGGTGGGACGAGCAGTACTTC. This gives the protein CSSGWDEQYF. The chain is built from TRBV20-1 and TRBJ2-7; D gene uncertain. V dropped 8 bases and J dropped 5 bases, with 10 bases sitting between them. Per germline, CDR1 DFQATT and CDR2 SNEGSKA (reference sequence). This CDR3 has 10 residues.

J is TRBJ2-7 and V is TRBV5-1; D is undetermined. V lost 1 base, J lost 0 bases, and 8 bases lay in between. The germline CDR1 and CDR2 sequences are SGHRS and YFSETQ. There are 14 residues in the CDR3. The CDR3, as DNA: TGCGCCAGCAGCTTGATTTCCGGCTCCTACGAGCAGTACTTC. This gives the protein CASSLISGSYEQYF.

The V gene is TRBV28, the J gene TRBJ2-7, with 7 bases fitting TRBD2. Germline trimming cut 3 bases from V and 2 bases from J; bases unmatched to any gene: 10. Germline loops: CDR1 MDHEN, CDR2 SYDVKM. The CDR3 sequence is 16 residues long. The CDR3 nucleotides read TGTGCCAGCAGTTTCGGCGGGAGCAGTTCGGCCTACGAGCAGTACTTC. This sequence encodes CASSFGGSSSAYEQYF.

In this sample, this clone turned up a few times. J is TRBJ2-3 and V is TRBV7-2; 9 positions match TRBD1. There are 15 residues in the CDR3. The J segment lost 7 bases and the V segment lost 5 bases, leaving 10 bases of the junction unmatched. The germline gives CDR1 SGHTA, CDR2 FQGNSA. The DNA for the CDR3 is TGTGCCAGCAGCCCAAGGACGGGGACAGGGAATACGCAGTATTTT. Its translation: CASSPRTGTGNTQYF.

This clone was observed a handful of times. J is TRBJ2-1 and V is TRBV7-3, with D uncertain. Germline CDR1 and CDR2: SGHTA and FQGTGA. The V and J ends lost 1 base and 5 bases respectively, with 12 bases between them. CDR3 length equals 15 residues. The CDR3 bases are TGTGCCAGCAGCTTAAGGAGCGCTATAGACAATGAGCAGTTCTTC. It specifies CASSLRSAIDNEQFF. The full variable domain, completed using reference TRBV7-3 and TRBJ2-1, is GAGVSQTPSNKVTEKGKYVELRCDPISGHTALYWYRQSLGQGPEFLIYFQGTGAADDSGLPNDRFFAVRPEGSVSTLKIQRTERGDSAVYLCASSLRSAIDNEQFFGPGTRLTVL.

This clone was observed a few times. This sequence joins TRBV29-1 and TRBJ1-2; D is ambiguous. This CDR3 region has 13 residues. The V gene lost 4 bases and the J gene lost 8 bases, with 17 bases spanning the gap. Per the germline V gene, CDR1 is SQVTM and CDR2 is ANQGSEA. DNA for the CDR3: TGCAGCGTTGTAAACACGCAACGAGGAGGCTACACCTTC. This sequence encodes CSVVNTQRGGYTF.

V usage is TRBV9 and J usage is TRBJ2-3, with a possible D match to TRBD2 (5 bases). This CDR3 comprises 16 residues. V was pared by 0 bases and J by 6 bases, with 17 bases between. Germline CDR1 SGDLS, CDR2 YYNGEE. The CDR3 nucleotides are TGTGCCAGCAGCGTAGGAATAGGAGGTAATTTGGATACGCAGTATTTT. It specifies CASSVGIGGNLDTQYF.

A few counts support this clone. The chain couples TRBV7-2 to TRBJ2-1; 8 bases match TRBD2. V was pared by 0 bases and J by 5 bases, with 3 bases of the junction left unmatched. Germline CDR1 and CDR2: SGHTA and FQGNSA. This CDR3 is 15 amino acids long. CDR3 sequence (DNA): TGTGCCAGCAGCTTAGCGGCGGGAGGTGACAATGAGCAGTTCTTC. As protein: CASSLAAGGDNEQFF.

V is TRBV5-1 and J is TRBJ1-1, with 7 bases matching TRBD1. Germline V gene sequence: CDR1 SGHRS, CDR2 YFSETQ. This CDR3 comprises 13 residues. V shed 0 bases and J 9 bases; nucleotides not matched to a gene: 5. The CDR3 is CASSLVGTEQAFF. The CDR3 nucleotides are TGCGCCAGCAGCTTGGTCGGGACAGAACAAGCTTTCTTT.

In its sample, this clone was seen many times. V and J are TRBV5-4 and TRBJ1-4; D is possibly TRBD1 (6 bases). Between the trimmed V and J ends, which lost 4 bases and 8 bases, there was a span of 15 bases. This CDR3 region has 14 residues. The V gene's germline CDR1 is SGHNT and CDR2 YYREEE (reference sequence). CDR3 region: CASSDPGVGEKLFF. The CDR3 DNA reads TGTGCCAGCAGCGACCCAGGGGTTGGAGAAAAACTGTTTTTT.

The chain couples TRBV7-2 to TRBJ2-6; D is undetermined. The germline gives CDR1 SGHTA, CDR2 FQGNSA. The CDR3 is 12 residues long. V shed 7 bases and J shed 3 bases, with 4 bases lying between them. The CDR3, as DNA: TGTGCCAGCACCCGTGGGGCCAACGTCCTGACTTTC. Its protein product is CASTRGANVLTF.

The sample holds a few counts of this clone. V is TRBV5-4 and J is TRBJ2-4, with D unclear. Between the trimmed V and J ends, which lost 1 base and 5 bases, there was a span of 4 bases. There are 12 residues in the CDR3. Germline V gene lookup returns CDR1 SGHNT and CDR2 YYREEE (reference sequence). The CDR3 DNA sequence: TGTGCCAGCAGCTTGTCCGAAAACATTCAGTACTTC. The encoded protein is CASSLSENIQYF.

A few counts support this clone. The rearrangement uses TRBV5-6 and TRBJ2-2, with a tentative D call TRBD1 (7 bases). The CDR3 totals 15 residues. Germline loops: CDR1 SGHDT, CDR2 YYEEEE. V lost 1 base, J lost 4 bases, and 11 bases lay in between. CDR3 in amino acids: CASSLQGGPTGELFF. The CDR3 coding sequence is TGTGCCAGCAGCTTGCAGGGGGGACCCACCGGGGAGCTGTTTTTT.

This rearrangement joins TRBV19 to TRBJ2-1, with 10 bases identical to TRBD2. CDR1 and CDR2 from the germline V gene are LNHDA and SQIVND (reference sequence). The CDR3 covers 13 residues. V dropped 3 bases and J dropped 12; count of bases not matched to a gene: 5. CDR3 bases: TGTGCCAGTAGTATCGATAGCGGGAGGTGGCAGTTCTTC. This sequence encodes CASSIDSGRWQFF.

This clone has more than one count but fewer than ten. The chain uses TRBV6-1 and TRBJ1-5; 7 positions agree with TRBD1. CDR1 is MNHNS and CDR2 is SASEGT in the germline V gene. The CDR3 has 11 residues. V lost 3 bases to trimming and J lost 15 bases; unmatched junction nucleotides: 5. In DNA form, the CDR3 reads TGTGCCAGCAGTGACGGGACAGCCTGGCATTTT. Translated: CASSDGTAWHF.

This clone showed up just a few times. The CDR3 sequence: CASRAGDTQYF. DNA for the CDR3: TGCGCCAGTAGGGCAGGGGATACGCAGTATTTT. The rearrangement links TRBV5-1 to TRBJ2-3, with D perhaps matching TRBD1 (5 bases). V was trimmed by 8 bases and J by 6 bases, leaving 10 bases between them. Per the germline V gene, CDR1 is SGHRS and CDR2 is YFSETQ. The CDR3 spans 11 residues. The full variable domain, its missing parts supplied by reference TRBV5-1 and TRBJ2-3, is KAGVTQTPRYLIKTRGQQVTLSCSPISGHRSVSWYQQTPGQGLQFLFEYFSETQRNKGNFPGRFSGRQFSNSRSEMNVSTLELGDSALYLCASRAGDTQYFGPGTRLTVL.

This clone occurred a few times. The chain uses TRBV5-4 and TRBJ2-2, with 8 positions matching TRBD1. From germline, CDR1 is SGHNT and CDR2 YYREEE (reference sequence). The CDR3 runs to 15 residues. After removal of 4 bases from V and 5 bases from J, the junction contained 7 bases not matched to a gene. CDR3 nucleotides: TGTGCCAGCAGCCTGGACAGGGTACGAACCGGGGAGCTGTTTTTT. It encodes CASSLDRVRTGELFF.